The clone carrying this T cell receptor beta chain was counted ten times or more. The entry originates in a study of T-cell memory formation after mild COVID-19. TCRdb used MiXCR to reprocess the 5' RACE reads, holding one entry per CDR3 protein. The data show about 13,000 distinct CDR3 sequences, approximately 12% seen once. V shed 4 bases, J shed 3 bases, and the junction held 6 bases outside the gene matches. Germline CDR1 and CDR2: MNHEY and SVGEGT. This CDR3 comprises 16 residues. The chain carries TRBV6-2 or TRBV6-3 and TRBJ2-1; 10 nucleotides line up with TRBD2. The source material was PBMCs or a T cell subset sorted from them (not recorded which). The receptor's source is an adult woman who had mild COVID-19 (a few samples of this study predate the infection). Cell type and time point are not known. CDR3: CASSSSLAGGYNEQFF. The CDR3 nucleotides are TGTGCCAGCAGTTCCTCGTTAGCGGGGGGCTACAATGAGCAGTTCTTC.